One and the same sample provided the 10 T cell receptor beta chains below, sequenced in a study of blood T cell repertoires in COVID-19. Repertoires were generated with immunoSEQ multiplex PCR, while TCRdb's copy carries only in-frame clones and drops some. The data show 90,000 to 150,000 clones, with approximately 87% seen just once and 7.9% held by the top ten. Sequencing was performed on peripheral blood. The receptors shown here come from a man in his 70s who had recovered from COVID-19.

The V gene is TRBV9, the J gene TRBJ2-7; the D gene is possibly TRBD2 (6 bases). The germline V gene encodes CDR1 SGDLS and CDR2 YYNGEE. This CDR3 has 15 residues. Between the trimmed V and J ends, which lost 4 bases and 4 bases, there was a span of 18 bases. As DNA, the CDR3 is TGTGCCAGCAGCCCAGCCGCGGGATTTGAGTACGAGCAGTACTTC. It yields the protein CASSPAAGFEYEQYF.

The rearrangement links TRBV5-6 to TRBJ2-7; D gene uncertain. This CDR3 is built from 13 residues. Germline CDR1 reads SGHDT; CDR2 reads YYEEEE. V shed 1 base and J shed 3 bases, with 8 bases lying between them. The CDR3: CASSLRHFYEQYF. The CDR3 DNA reads TGTGCCAGCAGCTTGAGACACTTCTACGAGCAGTACTTC.

The chain links TRBV7-8 to TRBJ1-2; 9 nucleotides align to TRBD1. Germline V gene data show CDR1 as SGHVS and CDR2 as FQNEAQ. Unmatched junction bases numbered 3, after V lost 5 bases and J lost 5 bases. This CDR3 comprises 13 residues. CDR3 amino acids: CASSIGQGYGYTF. The CDR3 coding sequence is TGTGCCAGCAGCATCGGACAGGGGTATGGCTACACCTTC.

The chain combines TRBV5-4 with TRBJ2-5, with D possibly being TRBD2 (5 bases). Germline CDR1 reads SGHNT; CDR2 reads YYREEE (reference sequence). V lost 0 bases and J lost 2, with 14 bases in between. CDR3 length equals 16 residues. The CDR3 loop reads CASSLGEARRQETQYF. The CDR3 nucleotides are TGTGCCAGCAGCTTGGGGGAAGCCAGGAGGCAAGAGACCCAGTACTTC.

The chain employs TRBV4-1 and TRBJ2-3, with 7 bases identical to TRBD1. The CDR3 contains 16 residues. CDR1 and CDR2 (germline): MGHRA, YSYEKL. J lost 4 bases, V lost 2 bases, and 9 bases had no gene match. This chain's CDR3 is CASSQSRGQWADTQYF. CDR3 sequence (DNA): TGCGCCAGCAGCCAATCTAGGGGGCAGTGGGCAGATACGCAGTATTTT.

The chain uses TRBV2 and TRBJ1-2; unclear D gene. The CDR3 sequence is 14 residues long. Trimming shortened V by 5 bases and J by 6 bases, and 16 bases separated the two germline ends. Germline loops: CDR1 SNHLY, CDR2 FYNNEI. DNA of the CDR3: TGTGCCAGCAGTTTGGCCCGTGGCCTGGATGGCTACACCTTC. Protein product: CASSLARGLDGYTF.

The chain has TRBV6-5 and TRBJ1-1; D unclear. CDR3 length: 14 amino acids. V gave up 5 bases and J gave up 0 bases, with 10 bases separating them. The germline gives CDR1 MNHEY, CDR2 SVGAGI. The CDR3 DNA reads TGTGCCAGCAGTCGAAGTTACATGAACACTGAAGCTTTCTTT. Encoded protein: CASSRSYMNTEAFF.

V is TRBV18 and J is TRBJ1-1, with TRBD1 as a possible D gene (5 bases). The ends were cut back, 3 bases at V and 1 base at J, with 12 bases in the middle. This CDR3 has 15 residues. Germline V gene sequence: CDR1 KGHSH, CDR2 LQKENI. The DNA of the CDR3 is TGTGCCAGCTCACCGAGCTATACAGGGAACACTGAAGCTTTCTTT. The encoded protein is CASSPSYTGNTEAFF.

The V and J genes are TRBV20-1 and TRBJ2-3; D possibly corresponds to TRBD1 (6 bases). Trimming removed 3 bases from V and 2 bases from J, with 12 bases in between. This CDR3 spans 14 amino acids. In germline, CDR1 is DFQATT, CDR2 SNEGSKA (reference sequence). The CDR3 sequence is CSASQDRVTDTQYF. In nucleotides, the CDR3 is TGCAGTGCTAGTCAGGACAGAGTCACAGATACGCAGTATTTT.

This chain joins TRBV6-2 or TRBV6-3 and TRBJ2-2; possibly TRBD1 for D (5 bases). The V gene's germline CDR1 is MNHEY and CDR2 SVGEGT. The CDR3 sequence is 17 residues long. V was shortened by 5 bases and J by 2 bases, with 18 bases between the two germline ends. The CDR3: CASSLRDVLTNTGELFF. CDR3 sequence (DNA): TGTGCCAGCAGTCTCAGGGATGTTCTCACTAACACCGGGGAGCTGTTTTTT.